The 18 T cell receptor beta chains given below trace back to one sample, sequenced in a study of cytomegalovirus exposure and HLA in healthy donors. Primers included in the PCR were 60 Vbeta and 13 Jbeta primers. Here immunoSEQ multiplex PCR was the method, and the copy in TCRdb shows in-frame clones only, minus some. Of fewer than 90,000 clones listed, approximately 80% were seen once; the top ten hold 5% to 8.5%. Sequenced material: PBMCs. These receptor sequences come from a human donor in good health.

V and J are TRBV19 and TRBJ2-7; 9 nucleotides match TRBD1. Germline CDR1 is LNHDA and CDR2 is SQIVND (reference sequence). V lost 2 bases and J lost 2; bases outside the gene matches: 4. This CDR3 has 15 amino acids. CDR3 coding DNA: TGTGCCAGTAGTATAAAGGGACAGGGAACCTACGAGCAGTACTTC. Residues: CASSIKGQGTYEQYF.

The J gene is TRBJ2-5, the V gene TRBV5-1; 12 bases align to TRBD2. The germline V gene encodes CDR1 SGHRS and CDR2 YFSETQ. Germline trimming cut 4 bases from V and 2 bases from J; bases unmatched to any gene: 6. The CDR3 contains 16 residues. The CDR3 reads CASSLLAGGSQETQYF. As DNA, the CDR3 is TGCGCCAGCAGCCTACTAGCGGGGGGAAGTCAAGAGACCCAGTACTTC.

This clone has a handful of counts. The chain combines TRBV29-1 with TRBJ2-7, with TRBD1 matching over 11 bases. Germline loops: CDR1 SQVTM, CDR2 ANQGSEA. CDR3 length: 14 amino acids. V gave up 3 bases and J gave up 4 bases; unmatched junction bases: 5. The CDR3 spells CSVDSGTGGYEQYF. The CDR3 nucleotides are TGCAGCGTTGATTCTGGGACAGGGGGTTACGAGCAGTACTTC.

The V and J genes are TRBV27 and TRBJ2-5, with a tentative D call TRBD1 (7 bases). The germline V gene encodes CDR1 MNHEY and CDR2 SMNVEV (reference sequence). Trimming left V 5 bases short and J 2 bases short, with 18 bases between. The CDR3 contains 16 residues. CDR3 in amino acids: CASSEMEGAPQETQYF. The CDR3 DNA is TGTGCCAGCAGTGAAATGGAGGGGGCCCCACAAGAGACCCAGTACTTC.

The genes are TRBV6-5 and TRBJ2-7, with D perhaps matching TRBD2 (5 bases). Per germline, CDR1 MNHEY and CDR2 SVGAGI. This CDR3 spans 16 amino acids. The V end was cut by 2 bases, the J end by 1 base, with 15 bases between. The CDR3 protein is CASSYTSGSGSYEQYF. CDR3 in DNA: TGTGCCAGCAGTTACACATCGGGGAGCGGTTCCTACGAGCAGTACTTC.

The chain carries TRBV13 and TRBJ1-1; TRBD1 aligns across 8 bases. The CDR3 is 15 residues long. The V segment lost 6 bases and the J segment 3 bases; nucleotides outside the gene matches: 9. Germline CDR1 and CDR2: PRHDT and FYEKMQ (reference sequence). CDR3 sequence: CASSYDRGGHTEAFF. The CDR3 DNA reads TGTGCCAGCAGTTATGACAGGGGCGGTCACACTGAAGCTTTCTTT. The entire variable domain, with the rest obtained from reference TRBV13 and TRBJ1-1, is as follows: AAGVIQSPRHLIKEKRETATLKCYPIPRHDTVYWYQQGPGQDPQFLISFYEKMQSDKGSIPDRFSAQQFSDYHSELNMSSLELGDSALYFCASSYDRGGHTEAFFGQGTRLTVV.

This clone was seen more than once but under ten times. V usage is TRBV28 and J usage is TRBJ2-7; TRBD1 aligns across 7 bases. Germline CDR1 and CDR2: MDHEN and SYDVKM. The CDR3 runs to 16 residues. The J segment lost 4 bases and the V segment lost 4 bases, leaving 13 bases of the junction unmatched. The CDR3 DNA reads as TGTGCCAGCAGTTCCCCCTCAGTCAGGGGGTCTTACGAGCAGTACTTC. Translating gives CASSSPSVRGSYEQYF.

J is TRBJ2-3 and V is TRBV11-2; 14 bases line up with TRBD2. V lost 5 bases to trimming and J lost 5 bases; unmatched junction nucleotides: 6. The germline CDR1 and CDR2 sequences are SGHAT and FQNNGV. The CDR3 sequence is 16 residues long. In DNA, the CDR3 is TGTGCCAGCAGCCTTCGGACTAGCGGGGGGTTAGATACGCAGTATTTT. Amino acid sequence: CASSLRTSGGLDTQYF.

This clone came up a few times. CDR3 DNA: TGTGCCAGTAGTATGTATAGCGGGGAGAGGGAGACCCAGTACTTC. It yields the protein CASSMYSGERETQYF. The rearrangement links TRBV19 to TRBJ2-5; TRBD2 matches at 8 bases. The CDR3 loop spans 15 amino acids. The ends lost 3 bases at V and 5 bases at J; junction bases unmatched: 8. Germline V gives CDR1 LNHDA, CDR2 SQIVND (reference sequence).

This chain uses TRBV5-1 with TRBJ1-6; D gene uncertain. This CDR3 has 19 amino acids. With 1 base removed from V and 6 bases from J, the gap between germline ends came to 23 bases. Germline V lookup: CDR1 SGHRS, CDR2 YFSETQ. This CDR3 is CASSLSSPSGRTFNSPLHF. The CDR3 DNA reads TGCGCCAGCAGCTTGTCATCCCCCAGTGGGAGGACTTTTAATTCACCCCTCCACTTT. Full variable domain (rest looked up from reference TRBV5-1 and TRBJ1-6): KAGVTQTPRYLIKTRGQQVTLSCSPISGHRSVSWYQQTPGQGLQFLFEYFSETQRNKGNFPGRFSGRQFSNSRSEMNVSTLELGDSALYLCASSLSSPSGRTFNSPLHFGNGTRLTVT.

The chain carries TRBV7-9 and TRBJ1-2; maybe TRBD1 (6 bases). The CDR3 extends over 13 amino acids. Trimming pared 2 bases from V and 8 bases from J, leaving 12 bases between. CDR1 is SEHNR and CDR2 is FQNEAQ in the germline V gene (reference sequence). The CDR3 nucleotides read TGTGCCAGCAGCTTACCTACAGGGAGAGGCTACACCTTC. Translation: CASSLPTGRGYTF.

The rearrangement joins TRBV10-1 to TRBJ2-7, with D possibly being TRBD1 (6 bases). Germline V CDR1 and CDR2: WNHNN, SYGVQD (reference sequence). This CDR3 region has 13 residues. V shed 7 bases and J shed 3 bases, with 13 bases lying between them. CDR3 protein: CASKEDSNYEQYF. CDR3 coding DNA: TGCGCCAGCAAGGAGGACAGCAACTACGAGCAGTACTTC.

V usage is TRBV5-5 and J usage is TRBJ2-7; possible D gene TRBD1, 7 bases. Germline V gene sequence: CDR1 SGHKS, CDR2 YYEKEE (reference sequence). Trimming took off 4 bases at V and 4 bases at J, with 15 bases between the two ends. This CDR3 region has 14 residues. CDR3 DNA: TGTGCCAGCAGCATGTCAGGGGGGCGGTACGAGCAGTACTTC. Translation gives CASSMSGGRYEQYF. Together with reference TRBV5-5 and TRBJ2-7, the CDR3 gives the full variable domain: DAGVTQSPTHLIKTRGQQVTLRCSPISGHKSVSWYQQVLGQGPQFIFQYYEKEERGRGNFPDRFSARQFPNYSSELNVNALLLGDSALYLCASSMSGGRYEQYFGPGTRLTVT.

In nucleotides, the CDR3 is TGTGCCAGCAGCAGGACCGGGACAGCCCTGCTCGAGCAGTACTTC. It yields the protein CASSRTGTALLEQYF. The chain is built from TRBV7-2 and TRBJ2-7; 7 bases map to TRBD1. The germline CDR1 and CDR2 sequences are SGHTA and FQGNSA. CDR3 length: 15 residues. After removal of 5 bases from V and 6 bases from J, the junction contained 13 bases not matched to a gene.

The CDR3 here is CASSPPGINEQFF. In nucleotides, the CDR3 is TGTGCCAGCAGTCCCCCGGGGATCAATGAGCAGTTCTTC. The rearrangement links TRBV27 to TRBJ2-1, with D perhaps matching TRBD2 (5 bases). V was clipped by 5 bases and J by 6 bases, with 11 bases between them. The germline gives CDR1 MNHEY, CDR2 SMNVEV (reference sequence). CDR3 length: 13 residues.

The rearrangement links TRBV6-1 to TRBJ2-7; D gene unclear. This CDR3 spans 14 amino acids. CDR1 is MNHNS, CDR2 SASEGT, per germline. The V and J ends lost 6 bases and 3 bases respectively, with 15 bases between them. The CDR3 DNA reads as TGTGCCAGCAGCCTAGAAACTGCTAACTACGAGCAGTACTTC. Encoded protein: CASSLETANYEQYF.

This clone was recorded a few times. The CDR3 region is CASSFRTGVPYEQYF. The CDR3 DNA follows: TGTGCCAGCAGCTTCAGGACAGGGGTTCCCTACGAGCAGTACTTC. The V call is TRBV7-3, the J call TRBJ2-7, with 9 bases fitting TRBD1. CDR3 length: 15 residues. The germline gives CDR1 SGHTA, CDR2 FQGTGA. Unmatched junction bases numbered 5, after V lost 3 bases and J lost 2 bases.

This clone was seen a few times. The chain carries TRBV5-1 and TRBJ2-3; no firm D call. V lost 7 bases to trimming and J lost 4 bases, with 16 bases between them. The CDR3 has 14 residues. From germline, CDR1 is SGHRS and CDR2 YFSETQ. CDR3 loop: CASHVGQVADTQYF. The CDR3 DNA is TGCGCCAGCCACGTGGGTCAGGTGGCAGATACGCAGTATTTT.